The 26 T cell receptor beta chains below all came from one sample that was sequenced in a study of T cells in localized non-small cell lung cancer. Measured with immunoSEQ multiplex PCR; TCRdb has only the in-frame clones, and not every one. The table lists approximately 81,000 clones, around 89% of them singletons. The material was peripheral blood, obtained before any cancer treatment. Receptor source: a woman aged 40-70 years with stage I squamous cell lung carcinoma.

The J gene is TRBJ1-6, the V gene TRBV30, with a weak D call TRBD1 (5 bases). CDR3 length: 13 amino acids. In germline, CDR1 is GTSNPN, CDR2 SVGIG (reference sequence). Between the trimmed V and J ends, which lost 1 base and 6 bases, there was a span of 7 bases. The CDR3 sequence: CAWSATANSPLHF. The DNA for the CDR3 is TGTGCCTGGAGTGCGACAGCTAATTCACCCCTCCACTTT. Looking up the rest from reference TRBV30 and TRBJ1-6 gives the full variable domain: SQTIHQWPATLVQPVGSPLSLECTVEGTSNPNLYWYRQAAGRGLQLLFYSVGIGQISSEVPQNLSASRPQDRQFILSSKKLLLSDSGFYLCAWSATANSPLHFGNGTRLTVT.

This clone was found once. V gene TRBV9 combines with J gene TRBJ1-5; 7 nucleotides agree with TRBD1. Trimming cost V 3 bases and J 3 bases; bases outside gene matches: 6. The CDR3 loop spans 15 amino acids. In germline, CDR1 is SGDLS, CDR2 YYNGEE. The CDR3 coding sequence is TGTGCCAGCAGCGCCTCAGGGGGGAACAATCAGCCCCAGCATTTT. Its translation: CASSASGGNNQPQHF.

The V and J genes are TRBV10-3 and TRBJ1-4; D gene uncertain. The germline gives CDR1 ENHRY, CDR2 SYGVKD. This CDR3 comprises 13 residues. V gave up 7 bases and J gave up 5 bases, with 11 bases separating them. The CDR3 bases are TGTGCCATCAATAACGGACTGAATGAAAAACTGTTTTTT. Protein product: CAINNGLNEKLFF.

The V gene is TRBV29-1, the J gene TRBJ1-1, with TRBD1 identical over 9 bases. The CDR3 totals 14 residues. The germline V gene encodes CDR1 SQVTM and CDR2 ANQGSEA. Losses at the gene ends were 7 bases for V and 0 bases for J; bases not matched to a gene: 6. The CDR3, as DNA: TGCAGCGCGGACAGGGGCCAATTGAACACTGAAGCTTTCTTT. Translated, it gives CSADRGQLNTEAFF.

This sequence joins TRBV6-5 and TRBJ2-5; 9 nucleotides match TRBD2. The CDR3 has 16 residues. Germline V gene sequence: CDR1 MNHEY, CDR2 SVGAGI. Losses at the gene ends were 0 bases for V and 2 bases for J; bases not matched to a gene: 4. CDR3 region: CASSYSQRGAQETQYF. DNA for the CDR3: TGTGCCAGCAGTTACTCTCAGCGGGGGGCACAAGAGACCCAGTACTTC.

The J gene is TRBJ2-2, the V gene TRBV6-1; TRBD2 agrees at 9 bases. The CDR3 sequence is 17 residues long. V lost 2 bases to trimming and J lost 1 base; unmatched junction nucleotides: 5. The germline CDR1 and CDR2 sequences are MNHNS and SASEGT. The CDR3 sequence is CASSELAGARNTGELFF. The CDR3 coding sequence is TGTGCCAGCAGTGAATTAGCGGGGGCCAGGAACACCGGGGAGCTGTTTTTT.

This chain links TRBV25-1 with TRBJ2-3, with a possible D match to TRBD2 (6 bases). V was clipped by 3 bases and J by 0 bases, with 7 bases between them. CDR3 length equals 14 residues. Germline CDR1 MGHDK, CDR2 SYGVNS. The CDR3 coding sequence is TGTGCCAGCAGTGACCGGGGGAGCACAGATACGCAGTATTTT. This gives the protein CASSDRGSTDTQYF.

J is TRBJ1-2 and V is TRBV11-2; TRBD1 aligns across 8 bases. Germline assignment: CDR1 SGHAT and CDR2 FQNNGV. Trimming at V came to 1 base and at J to 8 bases, leaving 6 bases not matched to a gene. The CDR3 is made up of 14 amino acids. CDR3 in amino acids: CASSLGRQGQGYTF. The CDR3 region has the DNA TGTGCCAGCAGCTTAGGACGACAGGGGCAGGGCTACACCTTC.

CDR3 sequence reads: CASTPRDRSEAFF. In DNA form, the CDR3 reads TGTGCCAGCACCCCTAGGGACAGGTCTGAAGCTTTCTTT. The chain employs TRBV6-1 and TRBJ1-1, with 8 bases matching TRBD1. The CDR3 totals 13 residues. CDR1 MNHNS and CDR2 SASEGT come from the germline V gene. J was trimmed by 6 bases and V by 7 bases; bases with no gene match: 7.

The genes are TRBV30 and TRBJ1-1; D is undetermined. There are 13 residues in the CDR3. V was trimmed by 2 bases and J by 7 bases, leaving 14 bases between them. Germline V gene lookup returns CDR1 GTSNPN and CDR2 SVGIG (reference sequence). The CDR3 DNA sequence: TGTGCCTGGAGTCCCGGGATTCTTGGTGAAGCTTTCTTT. Residues: CAWSPGILGEAFF.

The chain has TRBV29-1 and TRBJ2-7, with TRBD1 identical over 8 bases. This CDR3 has 16 amino acids. Germline V lookup: CDR1 SQVTM, CDR2 ANQGSEA. Trimming removed 1 base from V and 8 bases from J; junction bases left unmatched: 16. Here the CDR3 DNA reads TGCAGCGTTGAAGTCCTCTTCCGGACAGGGAATAGCCAGCAGTACTTC. Protein sequence: CSVEVLFRTGNSQQYF.

The chain combines TRBV2 with TRBJ1-2, with D possibly TRBD1 on 5 matching bases. The germline V and J ends were trimmed by 5 bases and 8 bases, with 21 bases remaining between them. The CDR3 has 15 amino acids. CDR1 SNHLY and CDR2 FYNNEI come from the germline V gene. CDR3 nucleotides: TGTGCCAGCAGTCCCCGGCGGGGGAGCGTAGGGGGCTACACCTTC. Translated: CASSPRRGSVGGYTF.

J is TRBJ2-7 and V is TRBV6-5; 8 bases align to TRBD1. The J segment lost 4 bases and the V segment lost 7 bases, leaving 9 bases of the junction unmatched. Germline values: CDR1 MNHEY, CDR2 SVGAGI. CDR3 length: 14 residues. This CDR3 reads CASTSGQVGYEQYF. CDR3 DNA sequence: TGTGCCAGCACCTCGGGACAGGTGGGTTACGAGCAGTACTTC.

This chain links TRBV11-1 with TRBJ2-5, with D perhaps matching TRBD1 (5 bases). V lost 5 bases, J lost 4 bases, and 14 bases lay in between. Per germline, CDR1 SGHAT and CDR2 FQDESV (reference sequence). The CDR3 consists of 14 residues. The CDR3 region has the DNA TGTGCCAGCAGCCCTACCCGCCAGGGAGAGACCCAGTACTTC. It yields the protein CASSPTRQGETQYF.

This chain uses TRBV29-1 with TRBJ2-6; TRBD1 aligns across 9 bases. The CDR3 covers 16 residues. Germline CDR1 and CDR2: SQVTM and ANQGSEA. V lost 3 bases to trimming and J lost 1 base; unmatched junction nucleotides: 4. CDR3 loop: CSVEGDRVSGANVLTF. The CDR3 DNA sequence: TGCAGCGTTGAGGGGGACAGGGTATCTGGGGCCAACGTCCTGACTTTC.

This clone was seen more than once but under ten times. This chain uses TRBV2 with TRBJ1-1; D gene uncertain. Trimming took 6 bases from V and 1 from J, leaving 30 bases between them. The CDR3 covers 20 residues. Looked up from germline, CDR1 is SNHLY and CDR2 is FYNNEI. The CDR3 loop is CASSDLRPYFLDGRNTEAFF. CDR3 DNA sequence: TGTGCCAGCAGCGACCTTCGACCCTACTTCTTGGACGGGAGGAACACTGAAGCTTTCTTT.

V usage is TRBV5-1 and J usage is TRBJ1-1; D unresolved. CDR1 and CDR2 (germline): SGHRS, YFSETQ. This CDR3 has 15 residues. V gave up 0 bases and J gave up 1 base, with 10 bases separating them. CDR3 in DNA: TGCGCCAGCAGCTTGGTCGGTGAGGGGAACACTGAAGCTTTCTTT. Its protein product is CASSLVGEGNTEAFF.

The J gene is TRBJ1-6, the V gene TRBV10-3, with 9 bases fitting TRBD1. CDR1 and CDR2 from the germline V gene are ENHRY and SYGVKD. The CDR3 runs to 14 residues. V trimming: 6 bases; J trimming: 9 bases; junction bases outside the gene matches: 6. The CDR3 region is CAIRAGTGTSPLHF. The CDR3 DNA follows: TGTGCCATCAGGGCCGGGACAGGGACTTCACCCCTCCACTTT.

This chain links TRBV15 with TRBJ1-1; the D is unclear. The CDR3 has 15 amino acids. Deletions cut 1 base from V and 2 bases from J, with 11 bases between. CDR1 is LNHNV and CDR2 is YYDKDF in the germline V gene (reference sequence). CDR3 DNA sequence: TGTGCCACCAGCAGAGTTTCACGGGTCAACACTGAAGCTTTCTTT. This codes for CATSRVSRVNTEAFF.

The rearrangement links TRBV11-2 to TRBJ1-1, with D possibly being TRBD1 (6 bases). Looked up from germline, CDR1 is SGHAT and CDR2 is FQNNGV. The CDR3 has 14 residues. Trimming cost V 2 bases and J 4 bases, with 11 bases left between them. The CDR3 sequence: CASSLSGATTEAFF. The DNA for the CDR3 is TGTGCCAGCAGCTTATCAGGGGCGACCACTGAAGCTTTCTTT.

This rearrangement joins TRBV19 to TRBJ1-4; no firm D call. This CDR3 spans 14 amino acids. Trimming left V 3 bases short and J 7 bases short, with 12 bases between. Germline values: CDR1 LNHDA, CDR2 SQIVND (reference sequence). In nucleotides, the CDR3 is TGTGCCAGTAGTATCTTCAGTCAAGGTGAAAAACTGTTTTTT. It yields the protein CASSIFSQGEKLFF.

A note on this clone: At one of its ends the junction is not consistent with the germline gene, which may arise from a read error. The V gene is TRBV15, the J gene TRBJ1-6, with 8 bases that match TRBD1. Germline CDR1 reads LNHNV; CDR2 reads YYDKDF (reference sequence). The CDR3 has 15 amino acids. The CDR3 protein is CATSSRQGRDSRLHF. CDR3 coding DNA: TGTGCCACCAGCTCCCGACAGGGGCGTGATTCACGCCTCCACTTT.

V gene TRBV2 combines with J gene TRBJ1-5; D is undetermined. This CDR3 is built from 13 residues. V was shortened by 5 bases and J by 0 bases, with 5 bases between the two germline ends. Germline V gives CDR1 SNHLY, CDR2 FYNNEI. CDR3 protein: CASSRGSNQPQHF. In nucleotides, the CDR3 is TGTGCCAGCAGTAGAGGTAGCAATCAGCCCCAGCATTTT.

The gene calls are TRBV11-2 and TRBJ2-1, with D perhaps being TRBD1 or TRBD2 (5 bases each). The CDR3 consists of 17 residues. Trimming took off 4 bases at V and 0 bases at J, with 16 bases between the two ends. Germline CDR1 SGHAT, CDR2 FQNNGV. The CDR3 reads CASSSRRDPSSYNEQFF. The CDR3 coding sequence is TGTGCCAGCAGCTCCCGACGGGACCCCAGCTCCTACAATGAGCAGTTCTTC. The full variable domain, in which reference TRBV11-2 and TRBJ2-1 provide the parts outside the CDR3, is EAGVAQSPRYKIIEKRQSVAFWCNPISGHATLYWYQQILGQGPKLLIQFQNNGVVDDSQLPKDRFSAERLKGVDSTLKIQPAKLEDSAVYLCASSSRRDPSSYNEQFFGPGTRLTVL.

The table lists this clone with a few counts. CDR3 sequence reads: CATGTGGSGANVLTF. CDR3 DNA sequence: TGTGCCACCGGGACAGGGGGCTCCGGGGCCAACGTCCTGACTTTC. The V gene is TRBV6-5, the J gene TRBJ2-6, with 12 nucleotides matching TRBD1. CDR3 length: 15 residues. V shed 10 bases, J shed 4 bases, and the junction held 5 bases outside the gene matches. Per germline, CDR1 MNHEY and CDR2 SVGAGI.

The chain couples TRBV6-5 to TRBJ1-3; the D is unclear. V shed 8 bases and J shed 0 bases, with 8 bases lying between them. CDR1 MNHEY and CDR2 SVGAGI come from the germline V gene. CDR3 length: 13 residues. CDR3 protein: CASGRSSGNTIYF. In nucleotides, the CDR3 is TGTGCCAGCGGCCGCAGCTCTGGAAACACCATATATTTT.